A single sample is the source of the 27 T cell receptor beta chains below, sequenced in a study of neurological immune-mediated disorders. TCRdb reprocessed the 5' RACE reads with MiXCR, giving one entry per CDR3 protein. The top ten hold 1.7% of the sample, which has 74,000 or so distinct CDR3 sequences, around a tenth seen once. Sequencing input: PBMCs. These receptors were taken from a man aged 50-59 years in good health.

Many counts were recorded for this clonotype. The chain couples TRBV4-2 to TRBJ2-2; D remains ambiguous. Trimming pared 0 bases from V and 6 bases from J, leaving 8 bases between. Germline CDR1 and CDR2: LGHNA and YNFKEQ. The length of the CDR3 is 14 residues. CDR3 nucleotides: TGTGCCAGCAGCCAAGATCTTCGAGCCGGGGAGCTGTTTTTT. Translation: CASSQDLRAGELFF.

This clonotype was counted many times. The rearrangement links TRBV20-1 to TRBJ1-2; 8 nucleotides align to TRBD1. V gave up 5 bases and J gave up 6 bases; unmatched junction bases: 8. There are 13 residues in the CDR3. The germline CDR1 and CDR2 sequences are DFQATT and SNEGSKA (reference sequence). CDR3 coding DNA: TGCAGTGCTCCGTGGACAGGGCGGAATGGCTACACCTTC. Protein: CSAPWTGRNGYTF.

The chain carries TRBV19 and TRBJ2-7; TRBD2 agrees at 9 bases. CDR3 size: 14 residues. Germline-derived CDR1 and CDR2 are LNHDA and SQIVND (reference sequence). The J segment lost 6 bases and the V segment lost 5 bases, leaving 8 bases of the junction unmatched. In nucleotides, the CDR3 is TGTGCCAGTAGTGCCTATAGCGGGAGTCTCGAGCAGTACTTC. It is translated as CASSAYSGSLEQYF.

Note on this clonotype: At one end, the junction sequence differs from germline, possibly due to a read error. The chain uses TRBV10-1 and TRBJ2-5; tentatively, D is TRBD1 or TRBD2 (5 bases each). The CDR3 loop spans 14 amino acids. From germline, CDR1 is WNHNN and CDR2 SYGVQD (reference sequence). In nucleotides, the CDR3 is TGCGTCAGCAGTGATCCAACGATATCTGGGACCCAGAACTTC. Translation: CVSSDPTISGTQNF.

The V call is TRBV7-2, the J call TRBJ1-4, with D unclear. The CDR3 contains 11 residues. Germline V CDR1 and CDR2: SGHTA, FQGNSA. Trimming pared 7 bases from V and 5 bases from J, leaving 5 bases between. CDR3 amino acids: CASMGNEKLFF. DNA of the CDR3: TGTGCCAGCATGGGAAATGAAAAACTGTTTTTT.

There are many counts of this clonotype. The V call is TRBV5-1, the J call TRBJ2-5, with 11 bases aligning to TRBD1. This CDR3 spans 15 amino acids. Germline CDR1 SGHRS, CDR2 YFSETQ. The junction had 7 bases not matched to a gene; V was cut back by 4 bases and J by 5 bases. The CDR3: CASSLGTGGSETQYF. As DNA, the CDR3 is TGCGCCAGCAGCCTCGGGACAGGGGGTTCGGAGACCCAGTACTTC. Full variable domain (rest looked up from reference TRBV5-1 and TRBJ2-5): KAGVTQTPRYLIKTRGQQVTLSCSPISGHRSVSWYQQTPGQGLQFLFEYFSETQRNKGNFPGRFSGRQFSNSRSEMNVSTLELGDSALYLCASSLGTGGSETQYFGPGTRLLVL.

The rearrangement uses TRBV5-1 and TRBJ1-1, with 12 positions matching TRBD1. CDR3 length: 16 residues. The V gene's germline CDR1 is SGHRS and CDR2 YFSETQ. With 6 bases clipped from V and 6 bases from J, the junction kept 12 bases outside the gene matches. The CDR3 nucleotides read TGCGCCAGCATCTCCGGGACAGGGGGCGTAAAGTCTGAAGCTTTCTTT. Encoded protein: CASISGTGGVKSEAFF.

This clonotype came up many times. The chain has TRBV7-9 and TRBJ2-1; D possibly corresponds to TRBD1 (6 bases). Germline V lookup: CDR1 SEHNR, CDR2 FQNEAQ (reference sequence). Trimming pared 1 base from V and 9 bases from J, leaving 19 bases between. This CDR3 spans 16 amino acids. In DNA form, the CDR3 reads TGTGCCAGCAGCTTAGTAGGCAGGGGCATTGCTGGTGAGCAGTTCTTC. Translating gives CASSLVGRGIAGEQFF. Using reference TRBV7-9 and TRBJ2-1 for the parts outside the CDR3, the full variable domain is DTGVSQNPRHKITKRGQNVTFRCDPISEHNRLYWYRQTLGQGPEFLTYFQNEAQLEKSRLLSDRFSAERPKGSFSTLEIQRTEQGDSAMYLCASSLVGRGIAGEQFFGPGTRLTVL.

This clonotype was counted many times. V is TRBV4-2 and J is TRBJ2-7, with 13 bases that match TRBD2. This CDR3 comprises 16 residues. The germline gives CDR1 LGHNA, CDR2 YNFKEQ. With 2 bases clipped from V and 2 bases from J, the junction kept 3 bases outside the gene matches. The CDR3: CASSQRTSGGTYEQYF. The CDR3 nucleotides are TGTGCCAGCAGCCAAAGGACTAGCGGGGGCACCTACGAGCAGTACTTC.

This clonotype was found many times. The junction differs from germline at one of its ends, possibly a read error. The V and J genes are TRBV11-2 and TRBJ2-7; D gene ambiguous. CDR3 length: 14 residues. Germline assignment: CDR1 SGHAT and CDR2 FQNNGV. CDR3 residues: CAISSQTVGYEQYF. Written as DNA, the CDR3 is TGTGCCATCAGCTCCCAGACGGTAGGGTACGAGCAGTACTTC.

On this clonotype: Possible read error: a much larger clone is one base away. This chain connects TRBV6-5 to TRBJ2-7; D might be TRBD2 (5 bases). V was clipped by 0 bases and J by 6 bases, with 15 bases between them. CDR1 and CDR2 (germline): MNHEY, SVGAGI. This CDR3 has 15 residues. The CDR3 region is CASSYSSRVVIEQYF. As DNA, the CDR3 is TGTGCCAGCAGTTACTCTTCGAGGGTAGTGATCGAGCAGTACTTC.

This clonotype occurred many times. The V call is TRBV28, the J call TRBJ1-6; D remains ambiguous. CDR1 and CDR2 (germline): MDHEN, SYDVKM. V shed 2 bases and J shed 1 base, with 6 bases lying between them. The length of the CDR3 is 15 residues. The CDR3 loop is CASSLRGSYNSPLHF. For the CDR3, the DNA is TGTGCCAGCAGTTTAAGAGGGTCCTATAATTCACCCCTCCACTTT.

This clonotype was recorded many times. The chain combines TRBV7-2 with TRBJ2-3; a possible D gene is TRBD1 (6 bases). Between the trimmed V and J ends, which lost 6 bases and 2 bases, there was a span of 15 bases. The CDR3 contains 15 residues. CDR1 is SGHTA, CDR2 FQGNSA, per germline. The CDR3 loop is CASSQGQIFTDTQYF. The CDR3 bases are TGTGCCAGCAGTCAAGGACAGATTTTCACAGATACGCAGTATTTT.

There are many counts of this clonotype. This chain links TRBV20-1 with TRBJ2-7, with a tentative D call TRBD2 (7 bases). CDR3 size: 14 residues. V lost 5 bases to trimming and J lost 2 bases, with 16 bases between them. Germline V gene lookup returns CDR1 DFQATT and CDR2 SNEGSKA (reference sequence). The CDR3 DNA reads as TGCAGTGCTGACGGCGGGGGCCAAGCCTACGAGCAGTACTTC. It translates to CSADGGGQAYEQYF.

This clonotype was seen ten or more times. The rearrangement joins TRBV20-1 to TRBJ1-2, with 8 bases aligning to TRBD1. After removal of 1 base from V and 6 bases from J, the junction contained 4 bases not matched to a gene. The CDR3 has 13 amino acids. CDR1 and CDR2 (germline): DFQATT, SNEGSKA (reference sequence). CDR3 sequence: CSARVQGDNGYTF. The CDR3 DNA follows: TGCAGTGCTAGAGTACAGGGGGATAATGGCTACACCTTC.

This clonotype was counted many times. The J gene is TRBJ2-5, the V gene TRBV20-1; weak D call: TRBD2 (5 bases). In germline, CDR1 is DFQATT, CDR2 SNEGSKA (reference sequence). This CDR3 is 15 amino acids long. V lost 1 base, J lost 7 bases, and 19 bases lay in between. DNA of the CDR3: TGCAGTGCTAGAGTTGCGGGTATTCATTGGGGGACCCAGTACTTC. Translation: CSARVAGIHWGTQYF.

This clonotype was seen a few times. CDR3 in DNA: TGTGCCAGCAGCCAACACGGAGCGGGGGTTGGCGGCAATCAGCCCCAGCATTTT. This encodes CASSQHGAGVGGNQPQHF. This rearrangement joins TRBV7-2 to TRBJ1-5; possible D gene TRBD1, 5 bases. V was cut by 5 bases and J by 2 bases, with 22 bases left in between. The length of the CDR3 is 18 residues. Germline CDR1 is SGHTA and CDR2 is FQGNSA.

This clonotype was detected many times. The rearrangement uses TRBV28 and TRBJ1-5, with 7 positions matching TRBD1. Germline values: CDR1 MDHEN, CDR2 SYDVKM. Trimming cost V 3 bases and J 2 bases; bases outside gene matches: 4. The CDR3 loop spans 15 amino acids. CDR3 sequence (DNA): TGTGCCAGCAGTTTGAGGGGGCGAGGCAATCAGCCCCAGCATTTT. Residues: CASSLRGRGNQPQHF.

This clonotype was seen at least ten times. The chain is built from TRBV3-1 and TRBJ2-1, with D uncertain. Germline-derived CDR1 and CDR2 are LGHDT and YNNKEL (reference sequence). The V and J ends lost 0 bases and 9 bases respectively, with 3 bases between them. CDR3 size: 11 residues. The CDR3: CASSQEREQFF. CDR3 coding DNA: TGTGCCAGCAGCCAAGAACGTGAGCAGTTCTTC.

The table lists this clonotype with a few counts. The chain uses TRBV6-6 and TRBJ1-5; D is undetermined. Looked up from germline, CDR1 is MNHNY and CDR2 is SVGAGI (reference sequence). CDR3 length: 15 amino acids. V shed 6 bases and J shed 6 bases, with 18 bases lying between them. This CDR3 reads CASSLASHLGQPQHF. The CDR3, as DNA: TGTGCCAGCAGCCTAGCGAGCCATCTGGGTCAGCCCCAGCATTTT.

Ten or more counts support this clonotype. The chain is built from TRBV7-2 and TRBJ2-7, with TRBD2 matching 7 bases. The V and J ends lost 1 base and 2 bases, in that order; junction bases with no gene match: 8. Germline CDR1 SGHTA, CDR2 FQGNSA. The CDR3 runs to 16 residues. CDR3 protein: CASSLDSGGSPYEQYF. The CDR3 nucleotides read TGTGCCAGCAGCTTAGATTCAGGCGGGAGCCCCTACGAGCAGTACTTC. The whole variable domain, remainder taken from reference TRBV7-2 and TRBJ2-7, is GAGVSQSPSNKVTEKGKDVELRCDPISGHTALYWYRQSLGQGLEFLIYFQGNSAPDKSGLPSDRFSAERTGGSVSTLTIQRTQQEDSAVYLCASSLDSGGSPYEQYFGPGTRLTVT.

This clonotype was found many times. V is TRBV25-1 and J is TRBJ2-7; TRBD1 matches at 7 bases. The CDR3 totals 12 residues. V trimming: 4 bases; J trimming: 3 bases; junction bases outside the gene matches: 0. Per germline, CDR1 MGHDK and CDR2 SYGVNS. The CDR3 loop reads CASSGDSYEQYF. The CDR3, as DNA: TGTGCCAGCAGTGGGGACAGCTACGAGCAGTACTTC.

This clonotype occurred many times. V gene TRBV5-1 combines with J gene TRBJ2-1, with a possible D match to TRBD2 (6 bases). The germline V gene encodes CDR1 SGHRS and CDR2 YFSETQ. The germline V and J ends were trimmed by 0 bases and 9 bases, with 19 bases remaining between them. The CDR3 sequence is 16 residues long. The CDR3 sequence is CASSLDGTGLGGEQFF. The DNA for the CDR3 is TGCGCCAGCAGCTTGGACGGTACGGGACTCGGAGGTGAGCAGTTCTTC.

This clonotype was detected many times. The rearrangement uses TRBV6-1 and TRBJ1-5; D remains unclear. Trimming took 1 base from V and 3 from J, leaving 10 bases between them. Germline V gene lookup returns CDR1 MNHNS and CDR2 SASEGT. CDR3 length: 15 amino acids. The chain's CDR3 is CASSEDGRLNQPQHF. The CDR3 coding sequence is TGTGCCAGCAGTGAAGACGGCAGGCTCAATCAGCCCCAGCATTTT.

This clonotype was detected only a few times. J is TRBJ1-5 and V is TRBV7-2, with D unclear. This CDR3 contains 16 residues. Trimming pared 0 bases from V and 0 bases from J, leaving 9 bases between. Germline V gives CDR1 SGHTA, CDR2 FQGNSA. The CDR3: CASSLAYLRSNQPQHF. The CDR3 nucleotides are TGTGCCAGCAGCTTAGCTTATTTGCGTAGCAATCAGCCCCAGCATTTT.

Regarding this clonotype: One base away lies a much larger clone, so this may be a sequencing read error. The genes are TRBV3-1 and TRBJ1-5; D may be TRBD1 (5 bases). The germline gives CDR1 LGHDT, CDR2 YNNKEL (reference sequence). CDR3 length equals 15 residues. V was trimmed by 7 bases and J by 6 bases, leaving 19 bases between them. The CDR3 DNA follows: TGTGCCAGCACCCCTTCTCCGGGGACCGGTCAGCCCCAGCATTTT. The encoded protein is CASTPSPGTGQPQHF. Together with reference TRBV3-1 and TRBJ1-5, the CDR3 gives the full variable domain: DTAVSQTPKYLVTQMGNDKSIKCEQNLGHDTMYWYKQDSKKFLKIMFSYNNKELIINETVPNRFSPKSPDKAHLNLHINSLELGDSAVYFCASTPSPGTGQPQHFGDGTRLSIL.

This clonotype has ten or more counts. CDR3 region: CASSPGHQETQYF. The CDR3, as DNA: TGTGCCAGCAGCCCGGGACACCAAGAGACCCAGTACTTC. The V call is TRBV7-2, the J call TRBJ2-5; D tentatively fits TRBD1 or TRBD2 (5 bases each). The germline V gene has CDR1 SGHTA and CDR2 FQGNSA. V lost 5 bases to trimming and J lost 0 bases, with 7 bases between them. The CDR3 totals 13 residues.